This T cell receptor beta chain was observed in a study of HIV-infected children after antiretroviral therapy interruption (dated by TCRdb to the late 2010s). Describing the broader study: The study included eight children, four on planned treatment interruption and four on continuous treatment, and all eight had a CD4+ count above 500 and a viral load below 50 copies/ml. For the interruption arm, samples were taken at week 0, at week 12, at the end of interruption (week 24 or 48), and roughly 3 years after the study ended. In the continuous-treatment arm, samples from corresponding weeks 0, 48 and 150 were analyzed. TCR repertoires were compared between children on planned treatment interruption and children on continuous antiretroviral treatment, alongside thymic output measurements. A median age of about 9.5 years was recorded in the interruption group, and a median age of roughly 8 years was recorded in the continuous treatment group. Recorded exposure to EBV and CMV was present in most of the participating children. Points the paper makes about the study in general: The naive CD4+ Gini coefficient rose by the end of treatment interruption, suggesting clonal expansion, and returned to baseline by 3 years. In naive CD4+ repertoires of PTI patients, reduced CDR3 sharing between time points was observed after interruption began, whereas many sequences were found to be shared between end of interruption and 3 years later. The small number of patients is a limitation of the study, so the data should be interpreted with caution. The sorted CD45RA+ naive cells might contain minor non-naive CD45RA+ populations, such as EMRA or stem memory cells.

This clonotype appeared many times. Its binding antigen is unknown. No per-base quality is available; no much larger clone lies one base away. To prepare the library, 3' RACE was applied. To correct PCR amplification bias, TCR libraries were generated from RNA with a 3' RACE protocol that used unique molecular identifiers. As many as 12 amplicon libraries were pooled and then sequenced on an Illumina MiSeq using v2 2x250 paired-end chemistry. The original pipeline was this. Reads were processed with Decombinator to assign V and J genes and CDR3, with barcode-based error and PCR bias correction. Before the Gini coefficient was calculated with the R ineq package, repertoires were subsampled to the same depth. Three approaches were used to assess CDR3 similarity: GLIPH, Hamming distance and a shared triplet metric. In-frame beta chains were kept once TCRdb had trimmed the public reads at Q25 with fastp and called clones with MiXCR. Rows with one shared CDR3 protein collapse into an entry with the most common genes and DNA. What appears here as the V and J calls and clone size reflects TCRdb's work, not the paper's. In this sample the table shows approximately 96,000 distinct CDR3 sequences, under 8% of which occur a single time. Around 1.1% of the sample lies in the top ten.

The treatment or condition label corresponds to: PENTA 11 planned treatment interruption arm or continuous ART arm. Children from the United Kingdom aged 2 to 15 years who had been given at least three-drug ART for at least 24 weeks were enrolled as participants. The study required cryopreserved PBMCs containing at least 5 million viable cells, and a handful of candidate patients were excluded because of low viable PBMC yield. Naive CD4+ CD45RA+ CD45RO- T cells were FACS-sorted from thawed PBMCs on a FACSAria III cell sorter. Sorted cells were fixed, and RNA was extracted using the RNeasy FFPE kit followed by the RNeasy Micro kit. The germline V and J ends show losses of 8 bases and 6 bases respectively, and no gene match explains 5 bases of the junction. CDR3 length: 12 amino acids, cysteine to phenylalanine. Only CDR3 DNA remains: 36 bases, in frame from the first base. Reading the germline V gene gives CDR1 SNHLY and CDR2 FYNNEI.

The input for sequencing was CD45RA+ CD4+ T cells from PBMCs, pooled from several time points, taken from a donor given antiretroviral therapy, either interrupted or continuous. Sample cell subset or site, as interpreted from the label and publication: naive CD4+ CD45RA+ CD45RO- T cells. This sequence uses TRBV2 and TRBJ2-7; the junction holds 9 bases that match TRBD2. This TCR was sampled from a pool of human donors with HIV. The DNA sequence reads TGTGCCAGCGGTGCTAGCGGGATCGAGCAGTACTTC. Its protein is CASGASGIEQYF.